The entry below describes one T cell receptor beta chain. Per the original data handling: The assay estimated nucleated cells by amplifying reference gene primers. TCRdb's copy holds only in-frame clones and misses some; the assay was immunoSEQ multiplex PCR. That table gives V, J and clone size, and the DNA gave D and trimming. This sample yields 68,000 or so clones, of which about 86% are seen a single time; over 4% belongs to the top ten. V shed 4 bases and J 6 bases; nucleotides not matched to a gene: 10. This CDR3 spans 16 amino acids. Germline lookup yields CDR1 ENHRY and CDR2 SYGVKD. The sample comes from a study of blood T cell repertoires in COVID-19. Study at large: Some COVID-19 samples were acute and others convalescent; all came from the United States, Italy and Spain. Sources were T cells, B-cell-depleted T cells, or PBMCs; the material itself was cDNA or gDNA.

The chain links TRBV10-3 to TRBJ2-2; 8 bases match TRBD2. Sequencing input: peripheral blood. The clonotype was recovered from a man aged 45-65 years with acute or convalescent COVID-19. The CDR3 spells CAISVGSGRDAGELFF. CDR3 coding DNA: TGTGCCATCAGTGTAGGAAGCGGGAGAGATGCCGGGGAGCTGTTTTTT.